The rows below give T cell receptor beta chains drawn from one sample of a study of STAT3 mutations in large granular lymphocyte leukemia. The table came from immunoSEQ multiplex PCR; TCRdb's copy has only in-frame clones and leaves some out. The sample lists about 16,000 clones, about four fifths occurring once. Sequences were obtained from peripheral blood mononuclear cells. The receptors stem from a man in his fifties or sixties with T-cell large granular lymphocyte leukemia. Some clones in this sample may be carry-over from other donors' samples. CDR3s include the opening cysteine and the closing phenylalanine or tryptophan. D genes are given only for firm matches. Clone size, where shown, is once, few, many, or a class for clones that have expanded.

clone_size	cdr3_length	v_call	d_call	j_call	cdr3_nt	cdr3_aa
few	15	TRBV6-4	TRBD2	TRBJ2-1	TGTGCCAGCAGTGGACTAGCGGGAGGGTACAATGAGCAGTTCTTC	CASSGLAGGYNEQFF
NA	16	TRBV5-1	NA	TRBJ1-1	TGCGCCAGCAGCCCAAGGACAGCGAGAGGGAACACTGAAGCTTTCTTT	CASSPRTARGNTEAFF
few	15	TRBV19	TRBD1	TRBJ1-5	TGTGCCAGTAGTATCGGGACAGGGGCCTATCAGCCCCAGCATTTT	CASSIGTGAYQPQHF
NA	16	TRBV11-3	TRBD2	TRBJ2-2	TGTGCCAGCAGCCCAGACGGCGGGAGGTCCGCCGGGGAGCTGTTTTTT	CASSPDGGRSAGELFF
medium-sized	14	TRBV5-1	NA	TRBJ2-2	TGCGCCAGCAGCTCCGGGGGCCCCACCGGGGAGCTGTTTTTT	CASSSGGPTGELFF
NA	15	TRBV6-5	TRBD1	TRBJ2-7	TGTGCCAGCAGTTACGGGGACAGGGGACCCTACGAGCAGTACTTC	CASSYGDRGPYEQYF
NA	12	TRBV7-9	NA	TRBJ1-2	TGTGCCAGCAGCCGCTACAATAGGGGCTACACCTTC	CASSRYNRGYTF
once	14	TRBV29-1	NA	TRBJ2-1	TGCAGCGTTCCCGCGGGACTTACCTACAATGAGCAGTTCTTC	CSVPAGLTYNEQFF
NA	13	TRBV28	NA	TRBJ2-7	TGTGCCAGCAGTTCGGGGGAATCAAACGAGCAGTACTTC	CASSSGESNEQYF
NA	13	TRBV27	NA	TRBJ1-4	TGTGCCAGCCAAGAGGCGAGTTTTGAAAAACTGTTTTTT	CASQEASFEKLFF
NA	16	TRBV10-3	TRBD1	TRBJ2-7	TGTGCCATCAGTGACGAGGACAGGGTGGGGTCCTACGAGCAGTACTTC	CAISDEDRVGSYEQYF
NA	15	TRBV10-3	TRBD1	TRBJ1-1	TGTGCCATCAGTGAGTATAAGGGGGCGCAAACTGAAGCTTTCTTT	CAISEYKGAQTEAFF
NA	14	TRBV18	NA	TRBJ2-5	TGTGCCAGCTCACCTCAGCAAGCGGAAGAGACCCAGTACTTC	CASSPQQAEETQYF
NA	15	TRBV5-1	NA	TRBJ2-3	TGCGCCAGCAGCTTGGTAGGCCGCGGTCCAGATACGCAGTATTTT	CASSLVGRGPDTQYF
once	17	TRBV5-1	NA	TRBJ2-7	TGCGCCAGCAGCTTGGCCCCGGTGGAGGACTATTCCTACGAGCAGTACTTC	CASSLAPVEDYSYEQYF
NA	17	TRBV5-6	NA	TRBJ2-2	TGTGCCAGCAGCTTGGGGGGGCTGGGAGAGAACACCGGGGAGCTGTTTTTT	CASSLGGLGENTGELFF
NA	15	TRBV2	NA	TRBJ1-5	TGTGCCAGCAGTGATCAATGGGGGAGCAATCAGCCCCAGCATTTT	CASSDQWGSNQPQHF
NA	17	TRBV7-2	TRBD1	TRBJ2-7	TGTGCCAGCAGCGAGGGACAGGGACCCTTTGGTGACTACGAGCAGTACTTC	CASSEGQGPFGDYEQYF
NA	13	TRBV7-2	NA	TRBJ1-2	TGTGCCAGCAGCTTAGCGCTGGGGAGTGACTACACCTTC	CASSLALGSDYTF
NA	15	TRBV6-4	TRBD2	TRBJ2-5	TGTGCCAGCAGTGACGTAGCGGGGGGACAAGAGACCCAGTACTTC	CASSDVAGGQETQYF
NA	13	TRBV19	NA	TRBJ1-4	TGTGCCAGTAGTATGGGGACACAGGGAAAACTGTTTTTT	CASSMGTQGKLFF
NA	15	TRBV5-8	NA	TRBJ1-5	TGTGCCAGCAGCCTTGACACCCAGAGGACGCAGCCCCAGCATTTT	CASSLDTQRTQPQHF
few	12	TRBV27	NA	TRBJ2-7	TGTGCCAGCAGTGAAGATAGCGTGGAGCAGTACTTC	CASSEDSVEQYF
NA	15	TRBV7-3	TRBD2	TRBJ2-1	TGTGCCAGCAGCCCCAGTAGCGGGGGGGCGGTGGAGCAGTTCTTC	CASSPSSGGAVEQFF
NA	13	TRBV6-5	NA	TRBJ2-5	TGTGCCAGCAGTTACAACAACCAAGAGACCCAGTACTTC	CASSYNNQETQYF
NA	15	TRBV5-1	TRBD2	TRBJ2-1	TGCGCCAGCAAAACTTGGACTAGCGGGAGCCCTGAGCAGTTCTTC	CASKTWTSGSPEQFF
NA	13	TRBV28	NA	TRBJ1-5	TGTGCCAGCATCTCAGGCCCCCGTCAGCCCCAGCATTTT	CASISGPRQPQHF
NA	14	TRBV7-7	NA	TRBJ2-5	TGTGCTAGCAGCTTAGGGGGGAGGATAGAGACCCAGTACTTC	CASSLGGRIETQYF
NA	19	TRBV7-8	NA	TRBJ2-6	TGTGCCAGCAGCAATTCACCCTCGGGACTGAGCTCTGGGGCCAACGTCCTGACTTTC	CASSNSPSGLSSGANVLTF
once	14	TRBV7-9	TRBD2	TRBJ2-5	TGTGCCAGCAGCCGTCGACTAGCGGAAGAGACCCAGTACTTC	CASSRRLAEETQYF
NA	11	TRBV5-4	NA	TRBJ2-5	TGTGCCAGCAGCTTGGAAGAGACCCAGTACTTC	CASSLEETQYF
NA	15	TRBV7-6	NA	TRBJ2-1	TGTGCCAGCAGCTTAACGACCGCATCGGGGAATGAGCAGTTCTTC	CASSLTTASGNEQFF
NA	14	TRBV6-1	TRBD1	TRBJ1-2	TGTGCCAGCAGTGACGCGACAGGGAACTATGGCTACACCTTC	CASSDATGNYGYTF
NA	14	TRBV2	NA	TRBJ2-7	TGTGCCAGCAGCCTCCTGCTAGATACCTACGAGCAGTACTTC	CASSLLLDTYEQYF
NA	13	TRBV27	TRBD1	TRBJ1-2	TGTGCCAGCAGTCAGACAGGGCTCCGTGGCTACACCTTC	CASSQTGLRGYTF
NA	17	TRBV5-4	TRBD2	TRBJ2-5	TGTGCCAGCAGCTTGGGGGGTAGCGGGGGCACGCAAGAGACCCAGTACTTC	CASSLGGSGGTQETQYF
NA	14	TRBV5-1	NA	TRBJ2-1	TGCGCCAGCCGATCCTCTGGTAAAGAAAATGAGCAGTTCTTC	CASRSSGKENEQFF
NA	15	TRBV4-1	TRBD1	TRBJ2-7	TGCGCCAGCAGCCGCGGGACAGGAGGATCCTACGAGCAGTACTTC	CASSRGTGGSYEQYF
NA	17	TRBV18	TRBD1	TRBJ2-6	TGTGCCAGCTCACGGGGACAGGGTAACTCTGGGGCCAACGTCCTGACTTTC	CASSRGQGNSGANVLTF
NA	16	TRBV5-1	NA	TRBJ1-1	TGCGCCAGCAGCTCCCTCGGGACGGCCATGAACACTGAAGCTTTCTTT	CASSSLGTAMNTEAFF
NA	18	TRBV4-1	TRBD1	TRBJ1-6	TGCGCCAGCAGCCAAGATTGGGGGGGACAGTCATGGGCGACACCCCTCCACTTT	CASSQDWGGQSWATPLHF
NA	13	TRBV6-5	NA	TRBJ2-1	TGTGCCAGCAGTGCGGACAGCTACAATGAGCAGTTCTTC	CASSADSYNEQFF
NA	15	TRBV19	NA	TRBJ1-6	TGTGCCAGTAGTATAGAGAGCTCCTATAATTCACCCCTCCACTTT	CASSIESSYNSPLHF